One sample yielded the 32 T cell receptor beta chains listed below, sequenced in a study of CD8+CD57+ T cells in acquired aplastic anemia. The template used for profiling TCR beta VDJ and CDR3 was genomic DNA. Using its own MiXCR run on the reads, TCRdb lists one record per CDR3 protein. The table records 35,000 to 45,000 distinct CDR3 sequences, roughly 65% of them present only once. The sequenced sample was sorted CD4+, CD8+, or CD8+CD57+ T cells (not recorded which) from PBMCs. The receptors were gathered from a human donor in good health, serving as a control.

This clonotype was recorded at least ten times. V is TRBV9 and J is TRBJ1-4; 9 nucleotides agree with TRBD1. This CDR3 contains 17 residues. V dropped 4 bases and J dropped 5; count of bases not matched to a gene: 12. The germline V gene encodes CDR1 SGDLS and CDR2 YYNGEE. The CDR3 DNA is TGTGCCAGCAGCCCTCAGACGCCGGGGACAGGGAATGAAAAACTGTTTTTT. This encodes CASSPQTPGTGNEKLFF.

The chain combines TRBV19 with TRBJ1-6; tentatively, D is TRBD1 (6 bases). Germline V gene lookup returns CDR1 LNHDA and CDR2 SQIVND (reference sequence). V was clipped by 8 bases and J by 7 bases, with 18 bases between them. The CDR3 covers 15 residues. The CDR3 region is CASCKQRGWNSPLHF. CDR3 DNA: TGTGCCAGTTGTAAGCAGAGGGGGTGGAATTCACCCCTCCACTTT.

J is TRBJ2-1 and V is TRBV24-1; D might be TRBD1 (6 bases). V lost 7 bases and J 10 bases, leaving 10 bases between the germline ends. Per the germline V gene, CDR1 is KGHDR and CDR2 is SFDVKD. This CDR3 has 11 residues. The CDR3 coding sequence is TGTGCCACCAGCATCACAGGGGAGCAGTTCTTC. This translates into CATSITGEQFF.

This clonotype was seen a handful of times. The gene calls are TRBV20-1 and TRBJ2-3; no clear D gene. This CDR3 region has 12 residues. Germline CDR1 and CDR2: DFQATT and SNEGSKA (reference sequence). V lost 3 bases to trimming and J lost 0 bases, with 4 bases between them. CDR3 coding DNA: TGCAGTGCTAGTCCCAGCACAGATACGCAGTATTTT. This encodes CSASPSTDTQYF.

As for this clonotype: One end of the junction varies from germline; a read error may be responsible. The chain employs TRBV24-1 and TRBJ2-2, with 7 bases fitting TRBD2. The germline gives CDR1 KGHDR, CDR2 SFDVKD. The CDR3 is 13 residues long. The CDR3 loop is CTTSGGGTGELFF. The CDR3 bases are TGTACCACCAGTGGGGGGGGGACCGGGGAGCTGTTTTTT.

The chain joins TRBV15 to TRBJ2-2; 9 bases are a match to TRBD2. From germline, CDR1 is LNHNV and CDR2 YYDKDF (reference sequence). This CDR3 contains 16 residues. The V gene end was trimmed by 2 bases and the J gene end by 5 bases; junction bases not matched to a gene: 6. The CDR3 reads CATSRLSGRVTGELFF. The DNA for the CDR3 is TGTGCCACCAGCAGACTTAGCGGGAGAGTGACCGGGGAGCTGTTTTTT.

This clonotype was detected ten times or more. The chain uses TRBV9 and TRBJ2-1; 12 nucleotides line up with TRBD2. The J segment lost 4 bases and the V segment lost 0 bases, leaving 8 bases of the junction unmatched. The CDR3 length is 18 residues. CDR1 is SGDLS and CDR2 is YYNGEE in the germline V gene. DNA of the CDR3: TGTGCCAGCAGCGTAGACGTCAAACTAGCGGGGGGTTACAATGAGCAGTTCTTC. Its protein product is CASSVDVKLAGGYNEQFF.

In this sample, this clonotype is medium-sized. This rearrangement joins TRBV19 to TRBJ2-7; 11 bases are shared with TRBD1. This CDR3 region has 15 residues. Germline V lookup: CDR1 LNHDA, CDR2 SQIVND (reference sequence). Trimming cost V 4 bases and J 4 bases; bases outside gene matches: 6. CDR3 DNA sequence: TGTGCCAGTAGTACCGGACAGGGGGCCTCTTACGAGCAGTACTTC. Its protein is CASSTGQGASYEQYF.

Here the CDR3 reads CASSLRSSGKTYNEQFF. CDR3 in DNA: TGTGCCAGCAGCTTACGTTCTAGCGGGAAAACCTACAATGAGCAGTTCTTC. The V call is TRBV5-4, the J call TRBJ2-1; 9 bases align to TRBD2. This CDR3 contains 17 residues. V trimming: 2 bases; J trimming: 2 bases; junction bases outside the gene matches: 8. The germline gives CDR1 SGHNT, CDR2 YYREEE (reference sequence).

The V gene is TRBV20-1, the J gene TRBJ1-1, with no clear D. The ends were cut back, 1 base at V and 1 base at J, with 4 bases in the middle. The CDR3 extends over 12 amino acids. From germline, CDR1 is DFQATT and CDR2 SNEGSKA (reference sequence). CDR3: CSARGENTEAFF. CDR3 nucleotides: TGCAGTGCTAGAGGAGAGAACACTGAAGCTTTCTTT.

CDR3 amino acids: CASVQGAQEKLFF. DNA for the CDR3: TGTGCCAGCGTACAGGGGGCGCAGGAAAAACTGTTTTTT. This chain links TRBV7-9 with TRBJ1-4, with TRBD1 identical over 9 bases. Germline V gene sequence: CDR1 SEHNR, CDR2 FQNEAQ (reference sequence). V shed 8 bases, J shed 8 bases, and the junction held 6 bases outside the gene matches. This CDR3 contains 13 residues.

J is TRBJ1-6 and V is TRBV2; 10 bases fit TRBD1. The CDR3 consists of 14 residues. After removal of 8 bases from V and 6 bases from J, the junction contained 4 bases not matched to a gene. Germline assignment: CDR1 SNHLY and CDR2 FYNNEI. The CDR3 DNA reads as TGTGCCAGCTCAGACAGGGGGCTTAATTCACCCCTCCACTTT. Translation gives CASSDRGLNSPLHF.

This clonotype has a count of ten or more. The chain combines TRBV5-6 with TRBJ1-1; TRBD1 agrees at 8 bases. The CDR3 runs 12 residues. Germline CDR1 and CDR2: SGHDT and YYEEEE. V lost 4 bases to trimming and J lost 5 bases; unmatched junction nucleotides: 1. The CDR3 nucleotides read TGTGCCAGCAGCACAGGGGGGACTGAAGCTTTCTTT. Encoded protein: CASSTGGTEAFF. Full variable domain (remainder filled in from reference TRBV5-6 and TRBJ1-1): DAGVTQSPTHLIKTRGQQVTLRCSPKSGHDTVSWYQQALGQGPQFIFQYYEEEERQRGNFPDRFSGHQFPNYSSELNVNALLLGDSALYLCASSTGGTEAFFGQGTRLTVV.

This sequence joins TRBV7-6 and TRBJ2-7; D is undetermined. CDR1 SGHVS and CDR2 FNYEAQ come from the germline V gene. The V and J ends lost 1 base and 5 bases respectively, with 9 bases between them. This CDR3 is built from 13 residues. CDR3 DNA: TGTGCCAGCAGCTTAGGTCCCCGGAACGAGCAGTACTTC. Translating it yields CASSLGPRNEQYF.

V is TRBV30 and J is TRBJ1-5; possibly TRBD1 for D (5 bases). The CDR3 loop spans 14 amino acids. CDR1 GTSNPN and CDR2 SVGIG come from the germline V gene (reference sequence). V was shortened by 2 bases and J by 6 bases, with 14 bases between the two germline ends. CDR3 DNA: TGTGCCTGGAGTTTACCAGGGCCCGGTCAGCCCCAGCATTTT. Translated, it gives CAWSLPGPGQPQHF.

The J gene is TRBJ1-5, the V gene TRBV19; D not certain. This CDR3 comprises 12 residues. V was trimmed by 7 bases and J by 3 bases, leaving 7 bases between them. Germline-derived CDR1 and CDR2 are LNHDA and SQIVND (reference sequence). The CDR3 coding sequence is TGTGCCAGTAATCCTTACAATCAGCCCCAGCATTTT. It codes for CASNPYNQPQHF. Full variable domain (missing parts from reference TRBV19 and TRBJ1-5): DGGITQSPKYLFRKEGQNVTLSCEQNLNHDAMYWYRQDPGQGLRLIYYSQIVNDFQKGDIAEGYSVSREKKESFPLTVTSAQKNPTAFYLCASNPYNQPQHFGDGTRLSIL.

This clonotype appeared once. CDR3: CASNRGASGANVLTF. CDR3 bases: TGTGCCAGCAATCGGGGAGCGTCCGGGGCCAACGTCCTGACTTTC. V is TRBV9 and J is TRBJ2-6; perhaps TRBD2 as D (5 bases). Germline CDR1 reads SGDLS; CDR2 reads YYNGEE. There are 15 residues in the CDR3. V lost 6 bases and J 4 bases, leaving 14 bases between the germline ends.

This chain links TRBV7-6 with TRBJ1-2; 7 positions match TRBD1. Germline V gene lookup returns CDR1 SGHVS and CDR2 FNYEAQ. The CDR3 has 14 residues. Trimming removed 1 base from V and 3 bases from J; junction bases left unmatched: 2. In DNA, the CDR3 is TGTGCCAGCAGCTTAGAAGACAGGGACTATGGCTACACCTTC. Amino acid sequence: CASSLEDRDYGYTF.

The J gene is TRBJ1-1, the V gene TRBV25-1; weak D call: TRBD1 (5 bases). CDR1 is MGHDK, CDR2 SYGVNS, per germline. This CDR3 contains 14 residues. V lost 7 bases to trimming and J lost 0 bases, with 12 bases between them. The CDR3 DNA is TGTGCCAGCAAGAAGGAGGGGATGAACACTGAAGCTTTCTTT. Its translation: CASKKEGMNTEAFF. Complete variable domain (other parts from reference TRBV25-1 and TRBJ1-1): EADIYQTPRYLVIGTGKKITLECSQTMGHDKMYWYQQDPGMELHLIHYSYGVNSTEKGDLSSESTVSRIRTEHFPLTLESARPSHTSQYLCASKKEGMNTEAFFGQGTRLTVV.

The gene calls are TRBV29-1 and TRBJ2-7; 8 nucleotides line up with TRBD1. The germline CDR1 and CDR2 sequences are SQVTM and ANQGSEA. The CDR3 sequence is 14 residues long. The V gene end was trimmed by 6 bases and the J gene end by 4 bases; junction bases not matched to a gene: 11. The DNA of the CDR3 is TGCAGCGTCATGACAGGGGTAGGGGGATACGAGCAGTACTTC. Translated: CSVMTGVGGYEQYF.

This clonotype was seen just once. The V call is TRBV7-9, the J call TRBJ2-1; perhaps TRBD1 as D (5 bases). V lost 5 bases, J lost 8 bases, and 13 bases lay in between. CDR3 length equals 13 residues. Germline V gene lookup returns CDR1 SEHNR and CDR2 FQNEAQ (reference sequence). Written as DNA, the CDR3 is TGTGCCAGCAGCGGGGCCTCCGTTGATGAGCAGTTCTTC. As protein: CASSGASVDEQFF.

A few counts support this clonotype. J is TRBJ1-4 and V is TRBV10-2; 10 nucleotides match TRBD1. Germline V lookup: CDR1 WSHSY, CDR2 SAAADI. The CDR3 runs to 14 residues. Unmatched junction bases numbered 10, after V lost 8 bases and J lost 10 bases. The CDR3 spells CASAEDRGVVKLFF. DNA for the CDR3: TGCGCCAGCGCCGAGGACAGGGGGGTCGTAAAACTGTTTTTT.

The V gene is TRBV12-5, the J gene TRBJ2-7; D is perhaps TRBD2 (6 bases). The germline gives CDR1 LGHNT, CDR2 FRNRAP. The CDR3 is 11 amino acids. Deletions cut 7 bases from V and 7 bases from J, with 11 bases between. DNA for the CDR3: TGTGCTAGTGCGGGACTGCGAGAGCAGTACTTC. It translates to CASAGLREQYF.

The chain has TRBV5-1 and TRBJ1-5, with D unclear. This CDR3 has 13 amino acids. Trimming shortened V by 0 bases and J by 6 bases, and 7 bases separated the two germline ends. Germline CDR1 and CDR2: SGHRS and YFSETQ. Here the CDR3 reads CASSLDEAQPQHF. DNA for the CDR3: TGCGCCAGCAGCTTGGACGAGGCTCAGCCCCAGCATTTT.

This clonotype came up many times. The rearrangement uses TRBV11-2 and TRBJ1-1; 12 nucleotides match TRBD1. Germline V gene data show CDR1 as SGHAT and CDR2 as FQNNGV. The V segment lost 3 bases and the J segment 4 bases; nucleotides outside the gene matches: 12. The CDR3 extends over 18 amino acids. The CDR3 here is CASSLIRDRGLPGTEAFF. CDR3 in DNA: TGTGCCAGCAGCTTGATTCGGGACAGGGGGCTACCGGGCACTGAAGCTTTCTTT.

The rearrangement uses TRBV20-1 and TRBJ2-3; tentative D call: TRBD1 (5 bases). The ends were cut back, 1 base at V and 4 bases at J, with 9 bases in the middle. From germline, CDR1 is DFQATT and CDR2 SNEGSKA (reference sequence). The CDR3 runs to 13 residues. CDR3 loop: CSARGEGADTQYF. DNA of the CDR3: TGCAGTGCTAGAGGTGAAGGGGCAGATACGCAGTATTTT.

The chain links TRBV7-2 to TRBJ1-2; TRBD1 agrees at 11 bases. V lost 5 bases to trimming and J lost 2 bases; unmatched junction nucleotides: 4. This CDR3 spans 15 amino acids. Looked up from germline, CDR1 is SGHTA and CDR2 is FQGNSA. The CDR3 nucleotides read TGTGCCAGCAGCCCCCGGACAGGGGGCAACTATGGCTACACCTTC. Translation: CASSPRTGGNYGYTF.

Relative to its sample, this clonotype is medium-sized (0.01 to 0.1%). This chain connects TRBV19 to TRBJ1-1; D possibly corresponds to TRBD1 (6 bases). V lost 4 bases, J lost 1 base, and 13 bases lay in between. The CDR3 is made up of 15 amino acids. Germline CDR1 and CDR2: LNHDA and SQIVND (reference sequence). CDR3 DNA sequence: TGTGCCAGTAGTACCTCCGGGACACAGAACACTGAAGCTTTCTTT. Amino acid sequence: CASSTSGTQNTEAFF.

This clonotype was counted once. The junction departs from germline at one end; a sequencing error may be responsible. V gene TRBV19 combines with J gene TRBJ1-2, with D possibly matching TRBD1 (6 bases). Germline assignment: CDR1 LNHDA and CDR2 SQIVND (reference sequence). CDR3 length equals 16 residues. In nucleotides, the CDR3 is TGCGCCAGTAGTATTTCCGGACAGTACGCTAACTATGGCTACACCTTC. Its translation: CASSISGQYANYGYTF.

The chain is built from TRBV7-2 and TRBJ2-5, with no clear D. V was shortened by 5 bases and J by 4 bases, with 8 bases between the two germline ends. The germline V gene has CDR1 SGHTA and CDR2 FQGNSA. This CDR3 region has 12 residues. The CDR3 region is CASSPLRETQYF. Here the CDR3 DNA reads TGTGCCAGCAGCCCCCTGCGAGAGACCCAGTACTTC.

The V and J genes are TRBV7-9 and TRBJ1-3; unclear D gene. The length of the CDR3 is 13 residues. The germline V and J ends were trimmed by 5 bases and 0 bases, with 5 bases remaining between them. Germline values: CDR1 SEHNR, CDR2 FQNEAQ (reference sequence). The CDR3 loop is CASSLDSGNTIYF. The DNA for the CDR3 is TGTGCCAGCAGCCTAGACTCTGGAAACACCATATATTTT.

This sequence joins TRBV29-1 and TRBJ2-1; D might be TRBD1 (6 bases). Per germline, CDR1 SQVTM and CDR2 ANQGSEA. The CDR3 extends over 14 amino acids. Trimming took 6 bases from V and 4 from J, leaving 16 bases between them. CDR3 sequence reads: CSVNGRQAYNEQFF. The CDR3 DNA sequence: TGCAGCGTAAATGGTCGACAGGCGTACAATGAGCAGTTCTTC.